The T cell receptor (beta chain) described here comes from a study of immune evolution from preneoplasia to lung adenocarcinoma. In the study overall: HLA loss of heterozygosity: 5.5% to 8.5% AIS, about 15% MIA, about 35% ADC, none AAH. Study results and caveats: Normal lung had highest clonality; later lesions appeared denser, more diverse.

Germline assignment: CDR1 SGHRS and CDR2 YFSETQ. The CDR3 has 14 amino acids. Trimming pared 6 bases from V and 0 bases from J, leaving 12 bases between. TCRdb keeps only in-frame clones here, not all; method: immunoSEQ multiplex PCR. The table records roughly 10,000 clones, 70% to 80% of them present only once. Points on this clone: What it recognizes is unknown.

The chain combines TRBV5-1 with TRBJ1-1; D is perhaps TRBD1 (5 bases). This receptor was obtained from a donor at least 70 years old with lung adenocarcinoma. What was sequenced was FFPE minimally invasive lung adenocarcinoma tissue. The CDR3 region has the DNA TGCGCCAGCACTCGGGGGATGTTGAACACTGAAGCTTTCTTT. Its translation is CASTRGMLNTEAFF. Complete variable domain (other parts from reference TRBV5-1 and TRBJ1-1): KAGVTQTPRYLIKTRGQQVTLSCSPISGHRSVSWYQQTPGQGLQFLFEYFSETQRNKGNFPGRFSGRQFSNSRSEMNVSTLELGDSALYLCASTRGMLNTEAFFGQGTRLTVV.